This T cell receptor (beta chain) emerged from a study of blood T cell repertoires in COVID-19. Study-level information: COVID-19 samples, acute and convalescent, were from the United States, Italy and Spain. In each case, the material was cDNA or gDNA derived from T cells, B-cell-depleted T cells, or PBMCs.

Profiled with immunoSEQ multiplex PCR; TCRdb holds only in-frame clones, not every one. The data contain about 84,000 clones, around 83% of them singletons. The V end was cut by 5 bases, the J end by 5 bases, with 18 bases between. Germline assignment: CDR1 MDHEN and CDR2 SYDVKM. CDR3 length: 15 residues. The V and J genes are TRBV28 and TRBJ2-5, with D tentatively TRBD1 (7 bases). Source material: peripheral blood. The source of this sequence is a man older than 75 with active or convalescent COVID-19. CDR3 protein: CASSTPRAGGETQYF. As DNA, the CDR3 is TGTGCCAGCAGTACCCCCCGCGCAGGGGGGGAGACCCAGTACTTC.